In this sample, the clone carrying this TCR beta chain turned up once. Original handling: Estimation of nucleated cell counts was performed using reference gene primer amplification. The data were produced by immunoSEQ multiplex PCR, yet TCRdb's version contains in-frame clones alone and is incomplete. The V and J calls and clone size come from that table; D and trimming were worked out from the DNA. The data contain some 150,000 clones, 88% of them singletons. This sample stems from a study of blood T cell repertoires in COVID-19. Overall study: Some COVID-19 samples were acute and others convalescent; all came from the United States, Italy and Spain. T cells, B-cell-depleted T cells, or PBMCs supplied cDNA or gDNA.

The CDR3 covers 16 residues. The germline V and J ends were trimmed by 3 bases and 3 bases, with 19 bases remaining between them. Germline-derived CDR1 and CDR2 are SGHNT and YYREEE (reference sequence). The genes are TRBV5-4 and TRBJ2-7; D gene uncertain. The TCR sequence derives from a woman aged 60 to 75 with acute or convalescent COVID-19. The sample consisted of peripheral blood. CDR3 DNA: TGTGCCAGCAGCTCCCCGATGCGAAACAGATACTACGAGCAGTACTTC. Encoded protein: CASSSPMRNRYYEQYF.